The 12 T cell receptor beta chains listed next were all sequenced from one sample in a study of T cells after yellow fever vaccination. TCRdb independently ran MiXCR on the 5' RACE reads; one entry per CDR3 protein. The repertoire holds 350,000 or so distinct CDR3 sequences, with about 8.3% as singletons. The source material was PBMCs, sampled around 45 days after the first yellow fever vaccination. The source of these receptors is a man aged 18 to 30 who received the YFV17D yellow fever vaccine.

The CDR3 is CASRNWLIQTGENTGELFF. Here the CDR3 DNA reads TGTGCCAGCAGGAATTGGTTAATCCAAACAGGGGAGAACACCGGGGAGCTGTTTTTT. The rearrangement uses TRBV11-2 and TRBJ2-2; TRBD1 matches 7 bases. The CDR3 is 19 residues long. Germline-derived CDR1 and CDR2 are SGHAT and FQNNGV. Losses at the gene ends were 6 bases for V and 1 base for J; bases not matched to a gene: 17.

This clonotype turned up a few times. The rearrangement links TRBV5-1 to TRBJ1-2; weak D call: TRBD1 (6 bases). Per germline, CDR1 SGHRS and CDR2 YFSETQ. Between the trimmed V and J ends, which lost 2 bases and 4 bases, there was a span of 9 bases. There are 13 residues in the CDR3. CDR3 DNA: TGCGCCAGCAGCTTAGAGGACAGCTATGGCTACACCTTC. Amino acids: CASSLEDSYGYTF.

V usage is TRBV28 and J usage is TRBJ2-3; 12 positions match TRBD2. The CDR3 is 15 residues long. The trim removed 8 bases at V and 3 bases at J, leaving 6 bases unmatched. Germline loops: CDR1 MDHEN, CDR2 SYDVKM. The CDR3, as DNA: TGTGCCAGCGCCTCACTAGCGGGGGGTACAGATACGCAGTATTTT. It is translated as CASASLAGGTDTQYF.

The V and J genes are TRBV4-1 and TRBJ1-6, with D possibly matching TRBD1 (5 bases). V was pared by 5 bases and J by 6 bases, with 11 bases between. CDR3 length: 14 residues. CDR1 MGHRA and CDR2 YSYEKL come from the germline V gene. DNA for the CDR3: TGCGCCAGCAGCTGGACGGGACCTAATTCACCCCTCCACTTT. Translation gives CASSWTGPNSPLHF.

At least ten counts were recorded for this clonotype. The rearrangement uses TRBV5-4 and TRBJ2-1; 11 positions agree with TRBD1. This CDR3 region has 14 residues. Losses at the gene ends were 5 bases for V and 6 bases for J; bases not matched to a gene: 4. Germline loops: CDR1 SGHNT, CDR2 YYREEE (reference sequence). The CDR3 loop reads CASSPGTGGNEQFF. CDR3 sequence (DNA): TGTGCCAGCAGTCCCGGGACAGGGGGCAATGAGCAGTTCTTC.

V gene TRBV30 combines with J gene TRBJ1-1; D possibly corresponds to TRBD1 (5 bases). Per germline, CDR1 GTSNPN and CDR2 SVGIG (reference sequence). Trimming removed 2 bases from V and 12 bases from J, with 16 bases in between. The length of the CDR3 is 12 residues. DNA for the CDR3: TGTGCCTGGAGTCCGGCGGGGCAGGCGACTTTCTTT. It is translated as CAWSPAGQATFF.

This clonotype was counted between two and nine times. The chain couples TRBV5-1 to TRBJ1-2; no reliable D call. Trimming removed 2 bases at V and 2 bases at J, with 13 bases between. The CDR3 sequence is 15 residues long. The germline V gene encodes CDR1 SGHRS and CDR2 YFSETQ. CDR3 sequence: CASSLKDGANYGYTF. CDR3 DNA: TGCGCCAGCAGCTTAAAAGACGGAGCCAACTATGGCTACACCTTC.

In its sample, this clonotype was seen many times. The chain couples TRBV20-1 to TRBJ2-6, with a weak D call TRBD1 (6 bases). Germline assignment: CDR1 DFQATT and CDR2 SNEGSKA (reference sequence). The CDR3 is 13 amino acids. Trimming left V 6 bases short and J 5 bases short, with 11 bases between. The CDR3 region has the DNA TGCAGTGCGGACAGTGGAAGGGCCAACGTCCTGACTTTC. It is translated as CSADSGRANVLTF.

This clonotype was seen a few times. The J gene is TRBJ1-6, the V gene TRBV12-5; 8 nucleotides agree with TRBD1. J lost 4 bases, V lost 0 bases, and 20 bases had no gene match. The CDR3 spans 22 residues. CDR1 and CDR2 from the germline V gene are LGHNT and FRNRAP. The CDR3 sequence: CASGLVRGPTGDLQGYNSPLHF. The CDR3 DNA follows: TGTGCTAGTGGTTTGGTACGGGGCCCGACAGGGGACCTCCAAGGATATAATTCACCCCTCCACTTT.

This clonotype was detected ten times or more. The gene calls are TRBV4-2 and TRBJ2-3, with 11 bases aligning to TRBD2. This CDR3 has 15 residues. Germline CDR1 reads LGHNA; CDR2 reads YNFKEQ. J lost 5 bases, V lost 4 bases, and 5 bases had no gene match. CDR3 loop: CASSRRLAGLDTQYF. For the CDR3, the DNA is TGTGCCAGCAGCCGCCGACTAGCGGGGTTAGATACGCAGTATTTT.

The CDR3 spells CFARDPLRGPGGYTF. The CDR3 DNA follows: TGCTTTGCTAGAGATCCGTTAAGGGGGCCGGGGGGCTACACCTTC. The rearrangement links TRBV20-1 to TRBJ1-2, with 7 positions matching TRBD1. The CDR3 sequence is 15 residues long. The germline CDR1 and CDR2 sequences are DFQATT and SNEGSKA (reference sequence).

The sample holds many counts of this clonotype. The V call is TRBV12-3 or TRBV12-4, the J call TRBJ2-1; no reliable D call. The CDR3 length is 12 residues. Trimming left V 5 bases short and J 8 bases short, with 10 bases between. The CDR3 sequence: CASSPPEDEQFF. The CDR3 DNA reads TGTGCCAGCAGTCCCCCCGAGGATGAGCAGTTCTTC.